The present T cell receptor (beta chain) was sequenced within a study of post-analysis software for immune sequencing data (dated by TCRdb to the mid-2010s). Regarding the complete study: Disease courses on record covered relapsing-remitting, secondary progressive and progressive-relapsing multiple sclerosis, though some patients had no subtype annotation. Patient repertoires were compared against roughly 11 previously published healthy control repertoires from donors aged about 6 to 28 years. A subset of samples was prepared in parallel using single-end sample barcoding, then pooled and co-amplified after Illumina adapter ligation. The study at large found these results: Significantly lower normalized Chao1 diversity was found in multiple sclerosis patients than in controls, suggesting substantial peripheral T-cell clonal expansion. The multiple sclerosis patient group was slightly younger than the control group. Direct clustering with F measure revealed strong co-clustering of samples prepared in the same batch, which led to a batch-effect correction. Several TRBV segments, including TRBV5-6, TRBV5-1 and TRBV20-1, were significantly more frequent in patients than controls.

This clonotype is a singleton in its sample. Its antigen is unknown. No base-level quality is on record; no much larger clone is a single base apart. TCR beta repertoires were profiled from peripheral blood of about a dozen young patients with multiple sclerosis to demonstrate the VDJtools post-analysis software. Multiple sclerosis patients were children and adolescents aged about 6 to 17 years. Taken from cysteine to phenylalanine, the CDR3 has 15 residues. Only the CDR3 part of the read is kept: 45 bases, read in frame from the first base. V loses 6 bases, J loses 5 bases, and the germline ends lie 19 bases apart. The receptor library was made with PCR. These reads were obtained on an Illumina HiSeq 2500. Unique molecular identifiers were incorporated into TCR beta cDNA libraries to reduce PCR and sequencing biases. Approximately 500,000 cDNA molecules were obtained per 1 to 10 million input T cells, so each molecule approximated one T cell. The patient libraries were prepared and sequenced using the same protocol as the earlier healthy control dataset. Samples belonging to the same batch were prepared together, multiplexed and sequenced on a shared HiSeq lane. In the paper's pipeline: MIGEC was used to process the raw barcoded reads, and molecular identifier groups with only a single read were discarded before consensus assembly and CDR3 extraction. Clonotype tables were post-analysed with VDJtools, and diversity was normalized by down-sampling all datasets to the smallest sample size. In repertoire overlap clustering, CDR3 amino acid sequences, but not nucleotide sequences, were matched to correct batch-related cross-sample contamination. TCRdb redid the processing of the public reads, applying fastp at Q25 and MiXCR, and retained in-frame beta chains. Each CDR3 protein gets just one entry, which takes the most common genes and DNA from the rows behind it. TCRdb, rather than the study authors, made the V and J calls. In this sample the table shows roughly 600,000 distinct CDR3 sequences, 44% of which occur a single time. Of the sample, under 2% falls within the top ten clones.

Sequenced: blood. This TCR came from a girl aged 10 to 17 with multiple sclerosis. The sequence links TRBV12-3 or TRBV12-4 to TRBJ1-1; matching of 5 bases hints at TRBD1 as the D gene. The CDR3 loop reads CASRLLERGWTEAFF. The sequenced DNA: TGTGCCAGCAGGTTATTGGAGAGGGGTTGGACTGAAGCTTTCTTT.